This T cell receptor beta chain was sequenced in a study of shared clonotypes between healthy human individuals. Study-wide context: Two female and a few male donors aged 18 to 49 were enrolled.

Clones were read by immunoSEQ multiplex PCR, and TCRdb kept only the in-frame ones, dropping some. The sample yields approximately 840,000 clones, around 96% seen once. Naive CD8 cells were CD45RO-negative, positively selected for CCR7, excluding terminally differentiated effector memory CD45RA+ cells. Each sample came from a Caucasian adult donor living in Nashville, Tennessee. Sequencing was performed on naive CD8+ T cells sorted from blood. This TCR derives from a man younger than 40 in good health.

In DNA, the CDR3 is TGTGCCAGCAGTGGGCCGGGACTCGAAGGGGATGAGCAGTTCTTC. This gives the protein CASSGPGLEGDEQFF. The rearrangement links TRBV7-9 to TRBJ2-1; D is possibly TRBD2 (6 bases). This CDR3 comprises 15 residues. The V and J ends lost 6 bases and 8 bases respectively, with 20 bases between them. CDR1 and CDR2 (germline): SEHNR, FQNEAQ (reference sequence).